One and the same sample provided the 31 T cell receptor beta chains below, sequenced in a study of cytomegalovirus exposure and HLA in healthy donors. 60 Vbeta and 13 Jbeta primers were used in PCR. TCRdb keeps only in-frame clones here, not all; method: immunoSEQ multiplex PCR. The table lists over 70,000 clones, about four fifths of them singletons, with about 30% in the top ten. What was sequenced was PBMCs. The receptors stem from a middle-aged man in good health and CMV-seropositive.

The chain links TRBV7-2 to TRBJ1-1, with D perhaps TRBD1 (5 bases). The CDR3 sequence is 14 residues long. The V and J ends lost 4 bases and 4 bases respectively, with 13 bases between them. Germline CDR1 SGHTA, CDR2 FQGNSA. The CDR3: CASSSQGGTTEAFF. Written as DNA, the CDR3 is TGTGCCAGCAGCTCCCAGGGTGGTACCACTGAAGCTTTCTTT.

There are a few counts of this clone. This rearrangement joins TRBV2 to TRBJ1-3, with TRBD1 matching over 7 bases. The V segment lost 8 bases and the J segment 4 bases; nucleotides outside the gene matches: 11. This CDR3 contains 15 residues. Germline V CDR1 and CDR2: SNHLY, FYNNEI. The CDR3 sequence is CASGYRQGEGNTIYF. In DNA, the CDR3 is TGTGCCAGCGGCTATCGACAGGGAGAGGGAAACACCATATATTTT.

This chain uses TRBV2 with TRBJ2-1; the match to TRBD2 covers 9 bases. In germline, CDR1 is SNHLY, CDR2 FYNNEI. The CDR3 runs to 14 residues. Losses at the gene ends were 1 base for V and 13 bases for J; bases not matched to a gene: 8. For the CDR3, the DNA is TGTGCCAGCAGTGAAGGGGTAGCGGGAGAATCACAGTTCTTC. Its protein product is CASSEGVAGESQFF.

V gene TRBV19 combines with J gene TRBJ2-1; 7 bases map to TRBD1. Per germline, CDR1 LNHDA and CDR2 SQIVND (reference sequence). The CDR3 loop spans 17 amino acids. J lost 2 bases, V lost 5 bases, and 12 bases had no gene match. DNA of the CDR3: TGTGCCAGTAGTGGGTTATTCCAGGGGGTCACCTACAATGAGCAGTTCTTC. Amino acids: CASSGLFQGVTYNEQFF.

The chain recombines TRBV30 with TRBJ2-5; maybe TRBD2 (6 bases). Trimming shortened V by 4 bases and J by 5 bases, and 8 bases separated the two germline ends. Germline CDR1 GTSNPN, CDR2 SVGIG (reference sequence). The length of the CDR3 is 11 residues. The CDR3 here is CAWMGRETQYF. CDR3 nucleotides: TGTGCCTGGATGGGGAGGGAGACCCAGTACTTC. Supplemented by reference TRBV30 and TRBJ2-5, the full variable domain reads SQTIHQWPATLVQPVGSPLSLECTVEGTSNPNLYWYRQAAGRGLQLLFYSVGIGQISSEVPQNLSASRPQDRQFILSSKKLLLSDSGFYLCAWMGRETQYFGPGTRLLVL.

Points on this clone: One end of the junction does not line up with germline, which may come from a read error. The chain joins TRBV7-9 to TRBJ2-7; the D gene is possibly TRBD1 (6 bases). The germline CDR1 and CDR2 sequences are SEHNR and FQNEAQ (reference sequence). This CDR3 has 16 residues. The CDR3, as DNA: TGTTCCAGCAGCTTATCAGGGGAGAACAGACCCTACGAGCAGTACTTC. This codes for CSSSLSGENRPYEQYF.

V is TRBV19 and J is TRBJ1-1; D is perhaps TRBD1 (6 bases). Trimming shortened V by 5 bases and J by 6 bases, and 13 bases separated the two germline ends. This CDR3 region has 13 residues. Germline CDR1 LNHDA, CDR2 SQIVND (reference sequence). The CDR3 region has the DNA TGTGCCAGTAGTCAGGGGCCCAGCGCTGAAGCTTTCTTT. Encoded protein: CASSQGPSAEAFF.

This clone was seen only once. This chain joins TRBV4-1 and TRBJ2-2; D possibly corresponds to TRBD2 (5 bases). The CDR3 has 14 residues. Germline V gene lookup returns CDR1 MGHRA and CDR2 YSYEKL. V lost 0 bases, J lost 9 bases, and 11 bases lay in between. CDR3 in amino acids: CASSQESGFRELFF. The CDR3 DNA reads TGCGCCAGCAGCCAAGAGTCGGGGTTCAGGGAGCTGTTTTTT.

The J gene is TRBJ1-1, the V gene TRBV28; 10 bases are a match to TRBD1. This CDR3 has 15 amino acids. J gave up 4 bases and V 8 bases, and 10 bases lay outside the gene matches. The germline V gene has CDR1 MDHEN and CDR2 SYDVKM. CDR3 in amino acids: CASLTGGVVGTEAFF. CDR3 coding DNA: TGTGCCAGCTTGACAGGGGGCGTGGTGGGCACTGAAGCTTTCTTT.

This sequence joins TRBV19 and TRBJ1-1, with 9 bases that match TRBD1. The CDR3 is made up of 15 amino acids. Per germline, CDR1 LNHDA and CDR2 SQIVND (reference sequence). The trim removed 6 bases at V and 1 base at J, leaving 6 bases unmatched. The CDR3 loop is CASSPPGQGNTEAFF. The CDR3 DNA reads TGTGCCAGTAGCCCTCCGGGACAGGGGAACACTGAAGCTTTCTTT. Drawing the rest from reference TRBV19 and TRBJ1-1, the complete variable domain is DGGITQSPKYLFRKEGQNVTLSCEQNLNHDAMYWYRQDPGQGLRLIYYSQIVNDFQKGDIAEGYSVSREKKESFPLTVTSAQKNPTAFYLCASSPPGQGNTEAFFGQGTRLTVV.

This clone came up once. The genes are TRBV27 and TRBJ2-7; 7 nucleotides line up with TRBD2. V shed 5 bases and J 3 bases; nucleotides not matched to a gene: 7. Germline V lookup: CDR1 MNHEY, CDR2 SMNVEV (reference sequence). The CDR3 length is 14 residues. The CDR3 region is CASSPTSRHYEQYF. The CDR3 DNA sequence: TGTGCCAGCAGTCCGACTAGCAGGCACTACGAGCAGTACTTC.

The CDR3 is CASRGQGLDEKLFF. The CDR3 DNA is TGTGCCAGCAGGGGACAGGGGTTAGATGAAAAACTGTTTTTT. This chain links TRBV6-1 with TRBJ1-4, with TRBD1 identical over 10 bases. Per the germline V gene, CDR1 is MNHNS and CDR2 is SASEGT. Trimming took 6 bases from V and 6 from J; bases not matched to a gene: 4. The CDR3 runs 14 residues.

The V gene is TRBV11-3, the J gene TRBJ2-5, with 11 bases that match TRBD2. The V gene end was trimmed by 4 bases and the J gene end by 13 bases; junction bases not matched to a gene: 8. The germline V gene has CDR1 SGHNT and CDR2 YENEEA. The CDR3 consists of 13 residues. The DNA for the CDR3 is TGTGCCAGCAGCTCCGGGACTAGCGGTTCTCCGTACTTC. Protein product: CASSSGTSGSPYF.

CDR3 coding DNA: TGTGCCAGCAGTTTTGGACAGTCGTTTACTGAAGCTTTCTTT. Encoded protein: CASSFGQSFTEAFF. This chain uses TRBV6-5 with TRBJ1-1; D is possibly TRBD1 (6 bases). The CDR3 covers 14 residues. The ends were cut back, 4 bases at V and 5 bases at J, with 14 bases in the middle. The germline gives CDR1 MNHEY, CDR2 SVGAGI.

The chain couples TRBV5-4 to TRBJ1-2; 7 positions match TRBD1. The CDR3 extends over 17 amino acids. Germline V lookup: CDR1 SGHNT, CDR2 YYREEE (reference sequence). J lost 1 base, V lost 0 bases, and 9 bases had no gene match. The DNA of the CDR3 is TGTGCCAGCAGCTTGGGCTCGGGACAGTCAATTAACTATGGCTACACCTTC. This encodes CASSLGSGQSINYGYTF.

The chain employs TRBV11-2 and TRBJ2-5; 9 bases match TRBD1. From germline, CDR1 is SGHAT and CDR2 FQNNGV. Trimming took 7 bases from V and 3 from J; bases not matched to a gene: 6. This CDR3 has 14 amino acids. CDR3 protein: CASTYGTGKETQYF. The CDR3, as DNA: TGTGCCAGCACCTACGGGACAGGGAAAGAGACCCAGTACTTC.

V is TRBV12-5 and J is TRBJ2-7; TRBD2 matches 9 bases. Germline CDR1 reads LGHNT; CDR2 reads FRNRAP. The V segment lost 2 bases and the J segment 0 bases; nucleotides outside the gene matches: 5. The CDR3 consists of 16 residues. CDR3 in amino acids: CASGLLAGGPSYEQYF. The CDR3 DNA reads TGTGCTAGTGGTTTGTTGGCGGGAGGGCCCTCCTACGAGCAGTACTTC. The full variable domain, completed using reference TRBV12-5 and TRBJ2-7, is DARVTQTPRHKVTEMGQEVTMRCQPILGHNTVFWYRQTMMQGLELLAYFRNRAPLDDSGMPKDRFSAEMPDATLATLKIQPSEPRDSAVYFCASGLLAGGPSYEQYFGPGTRLTVT.

V gene TRBV29-1 combines with J gene TRBJ2-1; 8 bases match TRBD1. V lost 5 bases and J lost 4; bases outside the gene matches: 4. This CDR3 has 13 residues. CDR1 and CDR2 (germline): SQVTM, ANQGSEA. In DNA, the CDR3 is TGCAGCGTTACCCGGGACAGGTACAATGAGCAGTTCTTC. Its translation is CSVTRDRYNEQFF.

CDR3 sequence: CAISESEEDTQYF. CDR3 DNA: TGTGCCATCAGTGAGTCGGAGGAAGATACGCAGTATTTT. The chain couples TRBV10-3 to TRBJ2-3, with a weak D call TRBD2 (5 bases). The ends were cut back, 0 bases at V and 5 bases at J, with 6 bases in the middle. The CDR3 consists of 13 residues. The germline V gene has CDR1 ENHRY and CDR2 SYGVKD.

The rearrangement uses TRBV15 and TRBJ2-7; D remains ambiguous. CDR1 is LNHNV and CDR2 is YYDKDF in the germline V gene (reference sequence). This CDR3 has 15 residues. V lost 1 base and J lost 0, with 10 bases in between. CDR3: CATSRGGISSYEQYF. The CDR3 region has the DNA TGTGCCACCAGCAGAGGAGGTATCAGCTCCTACGAGCAGTACTTC.

The rearrangement uses TRBV19 and TRBJ1-1; no firm D call. From germline, CDR1 is LNHDA and CDR2 SQIVND (reference sequence). Trimming left V 3 bases short and J 0 bases short, with 5 bases between. The CDR3 sequence is 13 residues long. CDR3 sequence (DNA): TGTGCCAGTAGTATTCTCCTGAACACTGAAGCTTTCTTT. As protein: CASSILLNTEAFF.

V is TRBV19 and J is TRBJ1-4; 7 bases are shared with TRBD1. V trimming: 5 bases; J trimming: 2 bases; junction bases outside the gene matches: 11. In germline, CDR1 is LNHDA, CDR2 SQIVND (reference sequence). The CDR3 is 17 amino acids. CDR3 in amino acids: CASSGGTAIWTNEKLFF. In nucleotides, the CDR3 is TGTGCCAGTAGTGGAGGGACAGCGATCTGGACTAATGAAAAACTGTTTTTT.

The V and J genes are TRBV6-1 and TRBJ1-2; D might be TRBD1 (6 bases). V shed 10 bases and J shed 6 bases, with 24 bases lying between them. CDR3 length: 15 amino acids. CDR1 and CDR2 (germline): MNHNS, SASEGT. CDR3 sequence (DNA): TGTGCCACCGAGACAGGCTCGAGTAGATTAAATGGCTACACCTTC. This codes for CATETGSSRLNGYTF.

The chain is built from TRBV19 and TRBJ1-5, with D possibly matching TRBD1 (6 bases). Germline V lookup: CDR1 LNHDA, CDR2 SQIVND (reference sequence). The CDR3 has 14 amino acids. V lost 7 bases to trimming and J lost 4 bases, with 14 bases between them. In nucleotides, the CDR3 is TGTGCCAGTATGGGCAGGGGCACAAATCAGCCCCAGCATTTT. It codes for CASMGRGTNQPQHF.

The gene calls are TRBV6-5 and TRBJ1-4; tentatively, D is TRBD1 (6 bases). Deletions cut 6 bases from V and 8 bases from J, with 19 bases between. Looked up from germline, CDR1 is MNHEY and CDR2 is SVGAGI. This CDR3 is 15 amino acids long. CDR3 residues: CASSPYVGGGEKLFF. The CDR3 region has the DNA TGTGCCAGCAGCCCGTACGTGGGAGGGGGGGAAAAACTGTTTTTT.

The chain carries TRBV7-2 and TRBJ2-3; TRBD2 matches 7 bases. Germline V gene data show CDR1 as SGHTA and CDR2 as FQGNSA. J was trimmed by 3 bases and V by 4 bases; bases with no gene match: 7. This CDR3 has 15 residues. The CDR3: CASSSWTSVTDTQYF. In DNA form, the CDR3 reads TGTGCCAGCAGCTCCTGGACTAGTGTTACAGATACGCAGTATTTT.

The V gene is TRBV7-3, the J gene TRBJ2-7; no clear D gene. The CDR3 has 14 residues. CDR1 and CDR2 from the germline V gene are SGHTA and FQGTGA. V was shortened by 0 bases and J by 6 bases, with 12 bases between the two germline ends. The CDR3 reads CASSLTGSLREQYF. The CDR3 nucleotides are TGTGCCAGCAGCTTAACGGGCTCGTTACGCGAGCAGTACTTC. The whole variable domain, remainder taken from reference TRBV7-3 and TRBJ2-7, is GAGVSQTPSNKVTEKGKYVELRCDPISGHTALYWYRQSLGQGPEFLIYFQGTGAADDSGLPNDRFFAVRPEGSVSTLKIQRTERGDSAVYLCASSLTGSLREQYFGPGTRLTVT.

This clone has just one count. The chain uses TRBV6-1 and TRBJ2-1, with 8 bases identical to TRBD2. Trimming removed 4 bases from V and 6 bases from J; junction bases left unmatched: 8. CDR1 is MNHNS and CDR2 is SASEGT in the germline V gene. The CDR3 sequence is 15 residues long. The CDR3 nucleotides are TGTGCCAGCAGTGTGCTAGCGGGCCTTTCCAATGAGCAGTTCTTC. Amino acids: CASSVLAGLSNEQFF.

This sequence joins TRBV11-3 and TRBJ2-1, with TRBD1 matching over 8 bases. Per the germline V gene, CDR1 is SGHNT and CDR2 is YENEEA. V lost 4 bases and J lost 1; bases outside the gene matches: 9. This CDR3 spans 17 amino acids. This CDR3 reads CASSSTRTGWSYNEQFF. CDR3 coding DNA: TGTGCCAGCAGCTCTACCCGGACAGGGTGGTCCTACAATGAGCAGTTCTTC.

This chain links TRBV6-4 with TRBJ2-2, with 8 bases lining up with TRBD2. The length of the CDR3 is 16 residues. V was clipped by 5 bases and J by 3 bases; unmatched bases: 8. The germline V gene has CDR1 MRHNA and CDR2 SNTAGT. The CDR3 here is CASSPQLAEHTGELFF. CDR3 DNA: TGTGCCAGCAGTCCCCAACTAGCGGAACACACCGGGGAGCTGTTTTTT.

The chain combines TRBV5-1 with TRBJ2-2, with D hard to call. The germline V and J ends were trimmed by 0 bases and 0 bases, with 9 bases remaining between them. This CDR3 comprises 16 residues. Germline V gives CDR1 SGHRS, CDR2 YFSETQ. CDR3 sequence reads: CASSLGGPANTGELFF. Written as DNA, the CDR3 is TGCGCCAGCAGCTTGGGCGGCCCCGCGAACACCGGGGAGCTGTTTTTT.